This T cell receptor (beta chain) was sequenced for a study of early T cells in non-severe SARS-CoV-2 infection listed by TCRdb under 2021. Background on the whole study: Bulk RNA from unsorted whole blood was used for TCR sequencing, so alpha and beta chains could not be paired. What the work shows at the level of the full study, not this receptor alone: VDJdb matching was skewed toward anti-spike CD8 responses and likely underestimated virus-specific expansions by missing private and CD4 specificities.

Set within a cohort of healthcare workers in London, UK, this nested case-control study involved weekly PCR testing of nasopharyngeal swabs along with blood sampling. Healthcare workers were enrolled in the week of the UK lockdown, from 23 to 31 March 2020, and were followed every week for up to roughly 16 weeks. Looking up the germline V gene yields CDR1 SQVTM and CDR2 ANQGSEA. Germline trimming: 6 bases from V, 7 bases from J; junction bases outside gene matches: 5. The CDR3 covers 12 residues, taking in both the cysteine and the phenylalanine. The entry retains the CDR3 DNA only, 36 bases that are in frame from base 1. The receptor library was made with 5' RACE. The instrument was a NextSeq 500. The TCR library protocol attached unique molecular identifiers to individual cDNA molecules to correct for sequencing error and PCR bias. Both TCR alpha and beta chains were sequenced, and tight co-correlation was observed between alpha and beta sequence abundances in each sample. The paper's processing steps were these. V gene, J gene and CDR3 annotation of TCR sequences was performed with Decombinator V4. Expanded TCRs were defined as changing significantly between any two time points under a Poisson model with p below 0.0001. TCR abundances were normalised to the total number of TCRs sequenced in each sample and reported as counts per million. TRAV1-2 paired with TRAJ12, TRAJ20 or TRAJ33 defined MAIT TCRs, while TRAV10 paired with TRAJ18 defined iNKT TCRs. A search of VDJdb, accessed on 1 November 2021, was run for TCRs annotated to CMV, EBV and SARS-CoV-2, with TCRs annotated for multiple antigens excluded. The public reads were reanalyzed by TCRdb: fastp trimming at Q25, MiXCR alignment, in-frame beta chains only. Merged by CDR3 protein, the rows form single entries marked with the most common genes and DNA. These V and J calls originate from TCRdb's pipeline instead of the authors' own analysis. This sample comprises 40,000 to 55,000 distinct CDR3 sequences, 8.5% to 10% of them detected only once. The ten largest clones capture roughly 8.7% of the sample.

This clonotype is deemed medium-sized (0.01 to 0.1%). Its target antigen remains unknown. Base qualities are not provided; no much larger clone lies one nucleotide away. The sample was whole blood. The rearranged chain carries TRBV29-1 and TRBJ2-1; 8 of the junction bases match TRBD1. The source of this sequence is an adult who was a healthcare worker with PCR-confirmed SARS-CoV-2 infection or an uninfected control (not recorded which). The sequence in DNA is TGCAGCGTAGACAGGGGTTGGAATGAGCAGTTCTTC. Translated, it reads CSVDRGWNEQFF.